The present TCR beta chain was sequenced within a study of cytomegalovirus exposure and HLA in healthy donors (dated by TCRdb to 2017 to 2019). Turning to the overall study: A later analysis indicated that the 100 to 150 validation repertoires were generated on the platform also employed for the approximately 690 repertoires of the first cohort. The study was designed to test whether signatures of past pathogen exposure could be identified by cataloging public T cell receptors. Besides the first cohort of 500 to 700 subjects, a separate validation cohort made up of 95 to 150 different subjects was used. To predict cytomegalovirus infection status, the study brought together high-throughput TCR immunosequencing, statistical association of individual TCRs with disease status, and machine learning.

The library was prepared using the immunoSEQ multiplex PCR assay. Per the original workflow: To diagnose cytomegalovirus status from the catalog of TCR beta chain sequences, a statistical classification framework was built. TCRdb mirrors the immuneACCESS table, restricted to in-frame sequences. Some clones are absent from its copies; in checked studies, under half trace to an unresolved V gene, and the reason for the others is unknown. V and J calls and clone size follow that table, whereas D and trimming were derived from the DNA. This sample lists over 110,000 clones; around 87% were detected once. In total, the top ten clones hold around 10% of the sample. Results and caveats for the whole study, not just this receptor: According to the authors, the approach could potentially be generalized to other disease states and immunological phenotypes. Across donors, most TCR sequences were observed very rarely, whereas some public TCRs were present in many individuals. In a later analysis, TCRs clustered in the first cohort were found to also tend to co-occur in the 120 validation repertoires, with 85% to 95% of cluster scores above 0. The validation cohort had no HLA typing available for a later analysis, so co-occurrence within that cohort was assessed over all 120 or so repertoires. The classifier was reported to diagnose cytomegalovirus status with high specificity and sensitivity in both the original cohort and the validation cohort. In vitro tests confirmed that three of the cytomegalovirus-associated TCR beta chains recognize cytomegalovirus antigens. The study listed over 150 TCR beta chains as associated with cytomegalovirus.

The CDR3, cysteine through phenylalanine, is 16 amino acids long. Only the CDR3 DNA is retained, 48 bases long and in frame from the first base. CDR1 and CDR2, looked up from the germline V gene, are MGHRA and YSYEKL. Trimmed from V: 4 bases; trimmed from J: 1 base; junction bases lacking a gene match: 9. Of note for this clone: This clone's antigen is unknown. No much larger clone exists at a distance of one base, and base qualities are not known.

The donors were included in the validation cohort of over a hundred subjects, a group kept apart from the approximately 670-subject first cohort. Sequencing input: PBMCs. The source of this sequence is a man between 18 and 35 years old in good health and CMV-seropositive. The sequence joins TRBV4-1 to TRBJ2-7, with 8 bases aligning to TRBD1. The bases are TGCGCCAGCAGCCTGGATGGGACAGGAAATTCCTACGAGCAGTACTTC. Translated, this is CASSLDGTGNSYEQYF.